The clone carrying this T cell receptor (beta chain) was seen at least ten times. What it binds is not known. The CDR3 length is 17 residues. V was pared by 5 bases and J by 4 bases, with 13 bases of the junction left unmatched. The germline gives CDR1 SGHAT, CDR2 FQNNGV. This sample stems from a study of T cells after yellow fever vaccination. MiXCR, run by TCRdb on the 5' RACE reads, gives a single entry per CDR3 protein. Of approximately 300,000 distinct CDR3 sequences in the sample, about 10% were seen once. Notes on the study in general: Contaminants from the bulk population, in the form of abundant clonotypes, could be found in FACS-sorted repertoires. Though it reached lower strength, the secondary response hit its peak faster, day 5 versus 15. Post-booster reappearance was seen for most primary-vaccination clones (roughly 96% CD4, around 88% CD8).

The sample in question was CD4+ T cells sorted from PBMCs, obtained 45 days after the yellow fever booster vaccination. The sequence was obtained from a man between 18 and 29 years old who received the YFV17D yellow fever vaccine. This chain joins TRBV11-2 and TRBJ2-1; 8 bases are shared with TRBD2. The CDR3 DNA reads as TGTGCCAGCAGCCCCGGGAGGGGCGTCCAGCGGTACAATGAGCAGTTCTTC. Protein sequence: CASSPGRGVQRYNEQFF.